One sample yielded the 6 T cell receptor beta chains listed below, sequenced in a study of tumor and adjacent non-tumor tissue in lung cancer (dated by TCRdb to 2016 to 2019). Bulk unsorted tissue served as the source for RNA extraction, and RNA quality was assessed using a NanoDrop ND-1000 and an Agilent 2100. For the normal lung samples, distant non-tumor tissue was collected more than 3 cm away from the tumor edge. The library was generated by multiplex PCR. Sequencing used an Illumina HiSeq 2500. TCRbeta libraries were constructed through three rounds of nested PCR with primers (Table S4) according to protocols adapted from ARM-PCR. TCRdb trimmed the raw reads at Q25, called clones with MiXCR and kept productive beta chains. For every CDR3 protein sequence, its rows merge into one entry that carries the most common genes and DNA. For this sample the table gives about 98,000 distinct CDR3 sequences, of which more than 80% were detected only once. The ten largest clones add up to approximately 28% of the sample.

Sequencing was performed on distant non-tumor lung tissue. The receptors stem from a man aged 55-75 years with small cell lung cancer.

As for this clonotype: One base away lies a much larger clone, so this may be a sequencing read error. The CDR3 does not end in the conserved phenylalanine or tryptophan, so this is likely a read error. The chain joins TRBV5-1 to TRBJ2-4; D might be TRBD2 (5 bases). The V gene's germline CDR1 is SGHRS and CDR2 YFSETQ. V lost 4 bases and J 11 bases, leaving 16 bases between the germline ends. CDR3 size: 13 residues. The CDR3 reads CASSASIEGLQYL. Here the CDR3 DNA reads TGCGCCAGCAGCGCCTCCATCGAGGGTCTTCAGTACTTG.

As concerns this clonotype: Mismatch with germline at one junction end may stem from a read error. CDR3 sequence reads: CASSRVVRESGYTF. The DNA for the CDR3 is TGTGCTAGCAGTCGTGTCGTGAGGGAGAGTGGCTACACCTTC. The gene calls are TRBV6-5 and TRBJ1-2; D unresolved. From germline, CDR1 is MNHEY and CDR2 SVGAGI. This CDR3 spans 14 amino acids.

A remark on this clonotype: Given a much more abundant clone one base away, this may be a read error. The rearrangement uses TRBV29-1 and TRBJ1-2; 7 bases fit TRBD1. Germline V gives CDR1 SQVTM, CDR2 ANQGSEA. The CDR3 loop spans 12 amino acids. CDR3 loop: CSVTGVEYGYAF. CDR3 nucleotide sequence: TGCAGCGTCACAGGGGTAGAGTATGGCTACGCCTTC.

Notes on this clonotype: The conserved phenylalanine or tryptophan normally closing the CDR3 is absent here, so this likely arose from a read error. The limits of the CDR3 on the DNA are not certain, so only TCRdb's listed CDR3 is given. This chain links TRBV11-2 with TRBJ2-7; TRBD2, the D gene given by the table, was not confirmed from the DNA. Germline V gene data show CDR1 as SGHAT and CDR2 as FQNNGV. The CDR3 has 19 amino acids, counting both end residues. CDR3 amino acids: CANSFRASGRASLYYEQHD.

This clonotype was observed a single time. At one boundary the junction diverges from the germline segment, which might be a read error. The V call is TRBV20-1, the J call TRBJ2-1; tentatively, D is TRBD1 (6 bases). From germline, CDR1 is DFQATT and CDR2 SNEGSKA (reference sequence). The CDR3 spans 14 residues. The CDR3: CSVRQANSYNELFF. CDR3 in DNA: TGCAGTGTTAGACAGGCTAACTCCTACAATGAACTGTTCTTC.

In the case of this clonotype: Compared with germline, one end of the junction differs, possibly owing to a read error. The chain links TRBV5-1 to TRBJ2-1, with a tentative D call TRBD2 (5 bases). The germline CDR1 and CDR2 sequences are SGHRS and YFSETQ. This CDR3 region has 14 residues. This chain's CDR3 is CTSILSGTADEQFF. The CDR3 DNA reads as TGCACCAGCATCTTGAGCGGTACTGCCGATGAGCAGTTCTTC.